Reported below is one T cell receptor beta chain. Per germline, CDR1 SNHLY and CDR2 FYNNEI. V dropped 5 bases and J dropped 0; count of bases not matched to a gene: 13. The CDR3 is 18 amino acids. The entry originates in a study of control samples from healthy donors and cancer patients. Clones were sequenced by immunoSEQ multiplex PCR, and TCRdb holds only the in-frame ones, with some missing. The sample has 150,000 to 200,000 clones, 90% to 95% seen once. The receptor was derived from a man younger than 35 in good health. This chain joins TRBV2 and TRBJ1-2; TRBD1 matches at 9 bases. Sequenced: blood. In nucleotides, the CDR3 is TGTGCCAGCAGTATGGACAGGGGATATACTAACCCTAACTATGGCTACACCTTC. Translated: CASSMDRGYTNPNYGYTF.